There are a few counts of the clone carrying this T cell receptor (beta chain). The data belong to a study of identical twins. TCRdb itself ran the 5' RACE reads through MiXCR, one entry per CDR3 protein. Among under 300,000 distinct CDR3 sequences listed, 9.5% to 15% were seen once. The CDR3 is made up of 15 amino acids. The germline gives CDR1 DFQATT, CDR2 SNEGSKA (reference sequence). Deletions cut 0 bases from V and 7 bases from J, with 13 bases between. These same records also appear under a second study, on yellow fever vaccine responses in identical twins.

Specimen: memory (CD45RO+) T cells sorted from blood. The source of this sequence is a woman between 18 and 29 years old in good health. This chain uses TRBV20-1 with TRBJ1-6; TRBD1 might be the D (5 bases). CDR3 residues: CSARDDAWGNSPLHF. CDR3 DNA: TGCAGTGCTAGAGATGACGCCTGGGGGAATTCACCCCTCCACTTT.